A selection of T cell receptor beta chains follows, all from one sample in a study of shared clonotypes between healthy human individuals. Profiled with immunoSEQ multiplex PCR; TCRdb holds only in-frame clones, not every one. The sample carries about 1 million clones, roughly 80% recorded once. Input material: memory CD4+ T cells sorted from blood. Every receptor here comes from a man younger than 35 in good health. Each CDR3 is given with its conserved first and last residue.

CASSPGDRDNQPQHF	TRBV4-3	TRBJ1-5
CARRTGPYGYTF	TRBV7-9	TRBJ1-2
CASNYEGSSYNEQFF	TRBV19	TRBJ2-1
CASSLVPGPIYEQYF	TRBV7-2	TRBJ2-7
CASSLGSSRNNEQFF	TRBV5-4	TRBJ2-1
CASSERKWNTEAFF	TRBV6-4	TRBJ1-1
CASSLVLAGPHTDTQYF	TRBV5-1	TRBJ2-3
CASSLAHGAYEQYF	TRBV5-5	TRBJ2-7
CASSQDLIGTSGSKTGELFF	TRBV4-3	TRBJ2-2
CASSHGRSNQPQHF	TRBV16	TRBJ1-5
CAWSVNSHNEQFF	TRBV30	TRBJ2-1
CASSLSGQGSHYGYTF	TRBV7-9	TRBJ1-2
CASDPHWDSTFNQPQHF	TRBV12-5	TRBJ1-5
CASSERPGGGELFF	TRBV2	TRBJ2-2
CASSRTGGIQGYTF	TRBV6-5	TRBJ1-2
CASSMWMELQNTEAFF	TRBV19	TRBJ1-1